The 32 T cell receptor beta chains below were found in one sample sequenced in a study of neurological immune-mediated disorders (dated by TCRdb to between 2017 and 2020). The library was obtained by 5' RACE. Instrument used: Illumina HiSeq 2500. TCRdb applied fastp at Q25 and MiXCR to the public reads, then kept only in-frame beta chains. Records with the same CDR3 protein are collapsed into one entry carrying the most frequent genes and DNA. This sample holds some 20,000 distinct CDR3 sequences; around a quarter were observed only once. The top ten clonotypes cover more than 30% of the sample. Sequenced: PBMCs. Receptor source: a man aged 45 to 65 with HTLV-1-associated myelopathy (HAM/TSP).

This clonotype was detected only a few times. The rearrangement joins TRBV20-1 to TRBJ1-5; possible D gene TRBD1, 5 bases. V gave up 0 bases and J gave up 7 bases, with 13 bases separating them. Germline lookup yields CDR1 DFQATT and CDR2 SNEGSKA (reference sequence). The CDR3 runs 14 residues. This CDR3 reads CSARDLGDGQPQHF. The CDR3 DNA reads TGCAGTGCTAGAGACTTAGGGGACGGACAGCCCCAGCATTTT.

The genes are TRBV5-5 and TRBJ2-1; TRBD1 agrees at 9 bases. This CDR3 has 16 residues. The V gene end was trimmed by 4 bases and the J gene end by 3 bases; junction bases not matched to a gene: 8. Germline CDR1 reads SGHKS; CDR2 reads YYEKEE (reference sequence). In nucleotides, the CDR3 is TGTGCCAGCAGCCGACTACAGGGGGCGTTCTACAATGAGCAGTTCTTC. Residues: CASSRLQGAFYNEQFF.

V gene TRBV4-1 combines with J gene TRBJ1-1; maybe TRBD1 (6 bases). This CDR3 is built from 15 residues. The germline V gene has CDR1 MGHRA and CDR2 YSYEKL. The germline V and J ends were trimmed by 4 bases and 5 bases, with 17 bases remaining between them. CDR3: CASSLGGRVDTEAFF. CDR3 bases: TGCGCCAGCAGCCTCGGGGGGCGGGTAGATACTGAAGCTTTCTTT.

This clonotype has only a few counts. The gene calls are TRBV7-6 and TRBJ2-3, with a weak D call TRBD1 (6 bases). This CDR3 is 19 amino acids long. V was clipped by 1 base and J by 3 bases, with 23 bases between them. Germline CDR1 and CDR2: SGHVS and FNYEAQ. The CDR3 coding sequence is TGTGCCAGCAGCTTAGTGTTTGGGGACACAGGAGGATTAACAGATACGCAGTATTTT. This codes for CASSLVFGDTGGLTDTQYF.

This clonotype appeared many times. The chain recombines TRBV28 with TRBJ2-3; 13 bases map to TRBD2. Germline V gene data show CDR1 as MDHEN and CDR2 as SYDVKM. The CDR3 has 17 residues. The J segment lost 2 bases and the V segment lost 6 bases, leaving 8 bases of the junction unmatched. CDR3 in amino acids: CASRPTGLAGTTDTQYF. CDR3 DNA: TGTGCCAGCAGACCGACGGGACTAGCGGGGACCACAGATACGCAGTATTTT.

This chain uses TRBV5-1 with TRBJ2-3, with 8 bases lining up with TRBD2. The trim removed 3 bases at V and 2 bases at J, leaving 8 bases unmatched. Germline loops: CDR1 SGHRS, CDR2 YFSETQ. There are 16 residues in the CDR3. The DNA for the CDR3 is TGCGCCAGCAGCTCGGAGGGGCGGGGGGTCACAGATACGCAGTATTTT. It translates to CASSSEGRGVTDTQYF.

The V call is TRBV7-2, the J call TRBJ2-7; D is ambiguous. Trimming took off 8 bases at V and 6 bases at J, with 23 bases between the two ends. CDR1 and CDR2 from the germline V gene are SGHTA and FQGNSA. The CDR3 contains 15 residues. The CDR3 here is CASPPPRNRLREQYF. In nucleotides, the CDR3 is TGTGCCAGCCCCCCCCCAAGGAATCGGCTACGCGAGCAGTACTTC.

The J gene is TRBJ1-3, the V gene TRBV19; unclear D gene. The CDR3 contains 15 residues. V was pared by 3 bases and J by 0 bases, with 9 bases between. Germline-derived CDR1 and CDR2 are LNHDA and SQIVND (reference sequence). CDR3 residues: CASSMSAISGNTIYF. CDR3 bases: TGTGCCAGTAGTATGTCCGCTATCTCTGGAAACACCATATATTTT.

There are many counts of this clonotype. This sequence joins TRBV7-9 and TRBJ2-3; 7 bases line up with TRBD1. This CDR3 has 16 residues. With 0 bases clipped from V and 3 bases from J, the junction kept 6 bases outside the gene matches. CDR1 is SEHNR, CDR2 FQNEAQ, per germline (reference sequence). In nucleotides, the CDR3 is TGTGCCAGCAGCTTAGCAGGGGGCGCATATACAGATACGCAGTATTTT. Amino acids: CASSLAGGAYTDTQYF.

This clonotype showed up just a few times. CDR3 coding DNA: TGTGCCAGCAGCCAAGAACTAGCTCTTTACAATGAGCAGTTCTTC. It is translated as CASSQELALYNEQFF. The chain is built from TRBV3-1 and TRBJ2-1, with a possible D match to TRBD2 (6 bases). V was clipped by 0 bases and J by 4 bases, with 10 bases between them. Germline CDR1 LGHDT, CDR2 YNNKEL (reference sequence). There are 15 residues in the CDR3.

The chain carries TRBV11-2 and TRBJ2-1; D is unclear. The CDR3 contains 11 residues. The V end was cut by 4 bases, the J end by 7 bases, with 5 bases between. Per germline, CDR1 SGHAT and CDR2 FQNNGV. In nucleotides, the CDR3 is TGTGCCAGCAGCTCGAGGAATGAGCAGTTCTTC. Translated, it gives CASSSRNEQFF.

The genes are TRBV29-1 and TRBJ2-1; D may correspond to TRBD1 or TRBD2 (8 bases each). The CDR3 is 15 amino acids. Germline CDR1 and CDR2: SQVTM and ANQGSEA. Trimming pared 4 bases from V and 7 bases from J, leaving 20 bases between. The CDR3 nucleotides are TGCAGCGTTGGCGGGGGGCAGGGGGCAAGGAATGAGCAGTTCTTC. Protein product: CSVGGGQGARNEQFF.

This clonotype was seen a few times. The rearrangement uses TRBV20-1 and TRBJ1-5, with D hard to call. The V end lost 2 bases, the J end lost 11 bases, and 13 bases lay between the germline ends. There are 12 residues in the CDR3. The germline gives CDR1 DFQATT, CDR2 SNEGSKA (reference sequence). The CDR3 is CSARLVSRAQHF. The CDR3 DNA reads TGCAGTGCTAGATTGGTGTCCCGAGCCCAGCATTTT.

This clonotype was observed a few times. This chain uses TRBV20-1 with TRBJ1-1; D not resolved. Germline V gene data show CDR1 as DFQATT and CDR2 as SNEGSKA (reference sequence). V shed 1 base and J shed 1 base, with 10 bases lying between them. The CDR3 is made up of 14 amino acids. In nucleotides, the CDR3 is TGCAGTGCTAGAGCGGTGGAATCGAACACTGAAGCTTTCTTT. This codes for CSARAVESNTEAFF.

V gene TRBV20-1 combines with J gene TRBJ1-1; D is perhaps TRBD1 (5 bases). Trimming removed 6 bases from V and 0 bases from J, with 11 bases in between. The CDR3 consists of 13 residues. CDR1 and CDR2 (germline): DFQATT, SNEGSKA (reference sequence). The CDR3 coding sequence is TGCAGTGCCCTCGAGGGGCTGAACACTGAAGCTTTCTTT. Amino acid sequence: CSALEGLNTEAFF.

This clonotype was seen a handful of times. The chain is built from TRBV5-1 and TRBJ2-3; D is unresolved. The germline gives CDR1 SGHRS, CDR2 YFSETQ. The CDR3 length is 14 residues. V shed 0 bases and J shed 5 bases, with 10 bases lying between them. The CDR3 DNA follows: TGCGCCAGCAGCTTGGAATCGTCTCAAGATACGCAGTATTTT. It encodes CASSLESSQDTQYF.

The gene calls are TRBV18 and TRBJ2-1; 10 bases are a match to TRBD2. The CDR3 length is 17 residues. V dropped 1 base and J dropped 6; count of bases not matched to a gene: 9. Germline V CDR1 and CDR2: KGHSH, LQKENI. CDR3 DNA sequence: TGTGCCAGCTCACCACGGCCTAGGAGCGGGGGGGGCAATGAGCAGTTCTTC. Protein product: CASSPRPRSGGGNEQFF.

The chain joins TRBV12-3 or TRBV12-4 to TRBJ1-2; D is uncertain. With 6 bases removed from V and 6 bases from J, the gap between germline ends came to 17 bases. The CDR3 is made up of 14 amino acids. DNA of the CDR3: TGTGCCAGCAGCAACACTCCTTCTGGGCATGGCTACACCTTC. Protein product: CASSNTPSGHGYTF.

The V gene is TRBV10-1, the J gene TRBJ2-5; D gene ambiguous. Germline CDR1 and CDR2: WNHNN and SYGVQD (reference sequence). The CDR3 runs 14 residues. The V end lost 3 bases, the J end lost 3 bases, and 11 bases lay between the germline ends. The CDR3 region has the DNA TGCGCCAGCAGTGACCCGGGCGGAGAAGAGACCCAGTACTTC. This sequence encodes CASSDPGGEETQYF.

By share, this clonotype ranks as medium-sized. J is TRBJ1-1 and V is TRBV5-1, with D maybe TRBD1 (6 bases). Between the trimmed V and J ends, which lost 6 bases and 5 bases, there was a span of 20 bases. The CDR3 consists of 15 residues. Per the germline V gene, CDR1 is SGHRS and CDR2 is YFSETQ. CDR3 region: CASTEQGGLRTEAFF. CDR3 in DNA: TGCGCCAGCACCGAACAGGGAGGCCTACGGACTGAAGCTTTCTTT.

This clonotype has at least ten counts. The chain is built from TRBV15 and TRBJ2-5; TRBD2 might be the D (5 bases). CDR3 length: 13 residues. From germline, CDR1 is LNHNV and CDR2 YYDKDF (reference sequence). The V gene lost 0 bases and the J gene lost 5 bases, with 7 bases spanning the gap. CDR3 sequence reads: CATSRDPGETQYF. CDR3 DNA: TGTGCCACCAGCAGAGATCCGGGGGAGACCCAGTACTTC.

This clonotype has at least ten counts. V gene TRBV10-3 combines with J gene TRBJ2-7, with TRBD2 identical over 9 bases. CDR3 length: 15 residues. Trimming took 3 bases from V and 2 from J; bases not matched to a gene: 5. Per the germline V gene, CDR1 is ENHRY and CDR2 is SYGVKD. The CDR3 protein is CAISDSTSGAYEQYF. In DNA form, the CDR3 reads TGTGCCATCAGTGATTCGACTAGCGGTGCCTACGAGCAGTACTTC.

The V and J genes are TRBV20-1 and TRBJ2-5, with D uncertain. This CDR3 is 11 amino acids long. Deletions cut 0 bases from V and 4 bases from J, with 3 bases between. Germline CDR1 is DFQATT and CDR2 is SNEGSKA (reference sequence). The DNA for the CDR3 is TGCAGTGCTAGAGATAGAGAGACCCAGTACTTC. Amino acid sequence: CSARDRETQYF.

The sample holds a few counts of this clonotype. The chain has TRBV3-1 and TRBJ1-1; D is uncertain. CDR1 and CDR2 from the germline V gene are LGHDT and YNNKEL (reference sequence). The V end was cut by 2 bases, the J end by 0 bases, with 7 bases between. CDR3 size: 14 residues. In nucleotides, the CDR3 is TGTGCCAGCAGCCAATTGGGGATGAACACTGAAGCTTTCTTT. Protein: CASSQLGMNTEAFF.

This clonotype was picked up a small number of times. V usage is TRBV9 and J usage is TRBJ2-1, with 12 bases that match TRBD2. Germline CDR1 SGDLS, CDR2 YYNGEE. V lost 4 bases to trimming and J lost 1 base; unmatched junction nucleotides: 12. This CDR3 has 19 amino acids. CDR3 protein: CASSFSGLAGGLSYNEQFF. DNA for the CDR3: TGTGCCAGCAGCTTCAGTGGTCTAGCGGGGGGGCTATCCTACAATGAGCAGTTCTTC.

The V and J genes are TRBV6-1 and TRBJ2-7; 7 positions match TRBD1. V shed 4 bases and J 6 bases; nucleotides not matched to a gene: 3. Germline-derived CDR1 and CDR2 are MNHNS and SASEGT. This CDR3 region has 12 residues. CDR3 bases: TGTGCCAGCAGTGGGGACAGCTCCGAGCAGTACTTC. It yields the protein CASSGDSSEQYF.

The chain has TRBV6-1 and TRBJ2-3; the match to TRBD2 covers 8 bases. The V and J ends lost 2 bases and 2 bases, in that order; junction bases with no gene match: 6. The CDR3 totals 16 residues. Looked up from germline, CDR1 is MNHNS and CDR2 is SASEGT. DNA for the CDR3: TGTGCCAGCAGTGAATGTCGAGCGGGGGACACAGATACGCAGTATTTT. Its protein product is CASSECRAGDTDTQYF.

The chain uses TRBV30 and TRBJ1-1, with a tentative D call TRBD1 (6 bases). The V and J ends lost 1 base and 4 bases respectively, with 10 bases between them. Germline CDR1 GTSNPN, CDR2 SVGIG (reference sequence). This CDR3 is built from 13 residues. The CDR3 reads CAWSEGGGTEAFF. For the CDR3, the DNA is TGTGCCTGGAGTGAGGGGGGTGGCACTGAAGCTTTCTTT.

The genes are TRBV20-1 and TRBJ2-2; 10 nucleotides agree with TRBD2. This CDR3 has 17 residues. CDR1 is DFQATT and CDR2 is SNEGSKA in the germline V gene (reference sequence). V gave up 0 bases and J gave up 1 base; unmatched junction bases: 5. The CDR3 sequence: CSARDPSSGGNTGELFF. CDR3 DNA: TGCAGTGCTAGAGATCCCTCTAGCGGGGGGAACACCGGGGAGCTGTTTTTT.

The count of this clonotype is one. This CDR3 reads CSVSQNTEAFF. DNA for the CDR3: TGCAGCGTTTCTCAGAACACTGAAGCTTTCTTT. The V gene is TRBV29-1, the J gene TRBJ1-1; D remains unclear. Trimming shortened V by 5 bases and J by 1 base, and 5 bases separated the two germline ends. Germline values: CDR1 SQVTM, CDR2 ANQGSEA. The CDR3 loop spans 11 amino acids. Based on the CDR3 plus reference TRBV29-1 and TRBJ1-1, the full variable domain is SAVISQKPSRDICQRGTSLTIQCQVDSQVTMMFWYRQQPGQSLTLIATANQGSEATYESGFVIDKFPISRPNLTFSTLTVSNMSPEDSSIYLCSVSQNTEAFFGQGTRLTVV.

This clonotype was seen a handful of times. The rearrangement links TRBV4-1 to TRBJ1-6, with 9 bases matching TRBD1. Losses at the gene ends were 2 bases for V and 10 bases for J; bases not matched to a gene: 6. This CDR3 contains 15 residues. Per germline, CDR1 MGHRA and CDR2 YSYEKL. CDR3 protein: CASSQKDRGESPLHF. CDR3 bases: TGCGCCAGCAGCCAAAAAGACAGGGGGGAATCACCCCTCCACTTT.

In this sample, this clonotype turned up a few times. The CDR3 loop reads CATSTTNKNTGELFF. The CDR3 coding sequence is TGTGCCACCAGCACGACCAACAAGAACACCGGGGAGCTGTTTTTT. The genes are TRBV15 and TRBJ2-2; D gene uncertain. The CDR3 sequence is 15 residues long. Germline V CDR1 and CDR2: LNHNV, YYDKDF (reference sequence). Trimming cost V 4 bases and J 1 base, with 10 bases left between them.